These T cell receptor beta chains were read from a single sample in a study of T cells in Graves' hyperthyroidism and ophthalmopathy. TCRdb re-derived calls from the multiplex PCR reads in MiXCR, one entry per CDR3 protein. Of more than 500,000 distinct CDR3 sequences listed, about 46% were seen once; the top ten hold about two fifths. The specimen sequenced was peripheral blood or thyroid tissue (not recorded which). The receptor source for this set is an adult woman with Graves' disease, either hyperthyroidism or ophthalmopathy (not recorded which). The CDR3 runs from the conserved cysteine through the conserved F or W. Fields, in order: D gene, V gene, clone size, J gene, CDR3 protein, CDR3 DNA. A D gene is named only where the DNA matches it firmly. The size entry is marked missing in some rows and otherwise reads once, few, many or a size class.

d_call: TRBD1; v_call: TRBV28; clone_size: .; j_call: TRBJ1-1; cdr3_aa: CASNIRGGGPKAFF; cdr3_nt: TGTGCCAGCAACATCAGGGGGGGAGGGCCTAAAGCTTTCTTT
d_call: .; v_call: TRBV11-2; clone_size: .; j_call: TRBJ2-7; cdr3_aa: CASNPSTGSYEQYF; cdr3_nt: TGTGCCAGCAATCCGTCGACAGGCTCCTACGAGCAGTACTTC
d_call: TRBD2; v_call: TRBV20-1; clone_size: .; j_call: TRBJ2-5; cdr3_aa: CSAGQKGREETQYF; cdr3_nt: TGCAGTGCCGGGCAGAAGGGGAGGGAAGAGACCCAGTACTTC
d_call: .; v_call: TRBV3-1; clone_size: few; j_call: TRBJ2-7; cdr3_aa: CASSQDSLSYEQYF; cdr3_nt: TGTGCCAGCAGCCAAGACAGCCTCTCCTACGAGCAGTACTTC
d_call: .; v_call: TRBV11-2; clone_size: .; j_call: TRBJ2-7; cdr3_aa: CASSLWRYFHYEQYF; cdr3_nt: TGTGCCAGCAGCTTATGGAGGTACTTCCACTACGAGCAGTACTTC
d_call: TRBD1; v_call: TRBV29-1; clone_size: .; j_call: TRBJ2-1; cdr3_aa: CSVLNPGQVRNEQFF; cdr3_nt: TGCAGCGTTCTAAACCCAGGACAGGTCAGGAATGAGCAGTTCTTC
d_call: .; v_call: TRBV6-1; clone_size: .; j_call: TRBJ1-2; cdr3_aa: CASRGGANYRGF; cdr3_nt: TGTGCCAGCAGGGGAGGGGCGAACTATCGCGGCTTC
d_call: .; v_call: TRBV10-3; clone_size: few; j_call: TRBJ2-7; cdr3_aa: CASRGSQPYEQYF; cdr3_nt: TGTGCCAGCAGGGGAAGCCAGCCCTACGAGCAGTACTTC
d_call: .; v_call: TRBV19; clone_size: many; j_call: TRBJ2-5; cdr3_aa: CASSTRPRETQYF; cdr3_nt: TGTGCCAGTAGTACACGCCCACGGGAGACCCAGTACTTC
d_call: TRBD2; v_call: TRBV29-1; clone_size: few; j_call: TRBJ2-7; cdr3_aa: CSVRLAGVYEQYF; cdr3_nt: TGCAGCGTCAGACTAGCGGGAGTGTACGAGCAGTACTTC
d_call: .; v_call: TRBV5-6; clone_size: .; j_call: TRBJ1-5; cdr3_aa: CASETRNQPQHF; cdr3_nt: TGTGCCAGCGAAACACGGAATCAGCCCCAGCATTTT
d_call: .; v_call: TRBV9; clone_size: many; j_call: TRBJ1-2; cdr3_aa: CASSAGGQYGYTF; cdr3_nt: TGTGCCAGCAGCGCCGGGGGGCAATATGGCTACACCTTC
d_call: .; v_call: TRBV3-1; clone_size: .; j_call: TRBJ1-2; cdr3_aa: CASSHLRKGGYTF; cdr3_nt: TGTGCCAGCAGCCATCTAAGAAAAGGTGGCTACACCTTC
d_call: .; v_call: TRBV7-9; clone_size: many; j_call: TRBJ1-4; cdr3_aa: CASSSPPGEGSNEKLFF; cdr3_nt: TGTGCCAGCAGCTCCCCTCCCGGGGAGGGGAGTAATGAAAAACTGTTTTTT
d_call: TRBD2; v_call: TRBV20-1; clone_size: .; j_call: TRBJ2-5; cdr3_aa: CSAQAGRGDQETQYF; cdr3_nt: TGCAGTGCTCAAGCGGGGCGAGGGGATCAAGAGACCCAGTACTTC
d_call: .; v_call: TRBV5-1; clone_size: many; j_call: TRBJ2-7; cdr3_aa: CASSLAGASTYEQYF; cdr3_nt: TGCGCCAGCAGCTTGGCAGGGGCCTCTACCTACGAGCAGTACTTC
d_call: TRBD2; v_call: TRBV10-1; clone_size: .; j_call: TRBJ2-5; cdr3_aa: CASSEFAGGTRETQYF; cdr3_nt: TGCGCCAGCAGTGAGTTCGCGGGGGGGACTCGGGAGACCCAGTACTTC
d_call: .; v_call: TRBV2; clone_size: .; j_call: TRBJ1-5; cdr3_aa: CASKAGSNQPQHF; cdr3_nt: TGTGCTAGTAAGGCGGGTAGCAATCAGCCCCAGCATTTT
d_call: .; v_call: TRBV28; clone_size: .; j_call: TRBJ2-7; cdr3_aa: CASSLSPGPGDF; cdr3_nt: TGTGCCAGCAGTTTGAGTCCGGGACCCGGGGACTTC
d_call: .; v_call: TRBV19; clone_size: .; j_call: TRBJ2-2; cdr3_aa: CASTPGRLNTGELFF; cdr3_nt: TGTGCCAGTACCCCTGGGCGGTTGAACACCGGGGAGCTGTTTTTT
d_call: .; v_call: TRBV2; clone_size: .; j_call: TRBJ1-5; cdr3_aa: CASNGKAQHF; cdr3_nt: TGTGCCAGCAACGGGAAGGCCCAGCATTTT
d_call: .; v_call: TRBV7-9; clone_size: few; j_call: TRBJ1-5; cdr3_aa: CASSLMGADQPQHF; cdr3_nt: TGTGCCAGCAGCTTAATGGGGGCCGATCAGCCCCAGCATTTT
d_call: .; v_call: TRBV4-3; clone_size: many; j_call: TRBJ2-7; cdr3_aa: CASSQVLGTSYSYEQYF; cdr3_nt: TGCGCCAGCAGCCAAGTACTCGGGACAAGTTATTCCTACGAGCAGTACTTC
d_call: .; v_call: TRBV20-1; clone_size: .; j_call: TRBJ2-7; cdr3_aa: CSAGGGYNEQYF; cdr3_nt: TGCAGTGCCGGCGGTGGCTACAATGAGCAGTACTTC
d_call: .; v_call: TRBV2; clone_size: .; j_call: TRBJ2-7; cdr3_aa: CASSGITGEYF; cdr3_nt: TGTGCCAGCAGTGGGATTACGGGAGAGTACTTC
d_call: TRBD1; v_call: TRBV7-7; clone_size: .; j_call: TRBJ1-1; cdr3_aa: CASSPNRGSTEAFF; cdr3_nt: TGTGCTAGCAGCCCAAACAGGGGTTCCACTGAAGCTTTCTTT
d_call: .; v_call: TRBV7-9; clone_size: .; j_call: TRBJ1-6; cdr3_aa: CASSFLGEISPLHF; cdr3_nt: TGCGCCAGCAGCTTCCTCGGGGAGATTTCACCCCTCCACTTT
d_call: .; v_call: TRBV6-1; clone_size: many; j_call: TRBJ1-1; cdr3_aa: CASSEGWHNTEAFF; cdr3_nt: TGTGCCAGCAGTGAGGGGTGGCACAACACTGAAGCTTTCTTT